These 27 T cell receptor beta chains share one sample of origin, sequenced in a study of response to subunit inactivated influenza vaccine. TCRdb re-analysed the RT-PCR reads in MiXCR, keeping a single row per CDR3 protein. The sample lists over 400,000 distinct CDR3 sequences, over 9.5% occurring once. The specimen comprised PBMCs from blood, sampled roughly 47 days after vaccination. The receptors shown here come from a man aged 45 to 65 who received an inactivated influenza vaccine.

This clonotype was picked up a small number of times. The chain recombines TRBV5-1 with TRBJ2-1; 8 nucleotides agree with TRBD2. This CDR3 contains 14 residues. From germline, CDR1 is SGHRS and CDR2 YFSETQ. The ends lost 0 bases at V and 10 bases at J; junction bases unmatched: 6. The CDR3 region is CASSLARGGREQFF. The CDR3 DNA is TGCGCCAGCAGCTTGGCCCGGGGGGGCCGCGAGCAGTTCTTC.

The chain carries TRBV20-1 and TRBJ2-7, with D possibly being TRBD1 or TRBD2 (5 bases each). The CDR3 is 15 residues long. The germline V gene has CDR1 DFQATT and CDR2 SNEGSKA (reference sequence). The V end lost 0 bases, the J end lost 1 base, and 13 bases lay between the germline ends. The chain's CDR3 is CSARDLRGRSYEQYF. CDR3 bases: TGCAGTGCTAGAGATTTACGGGGCAGATCCTACGAGCAGTACTTC.

The rearrangement links TRBV6-2 or TRBV6-3 to TRBJ2-7; perhaps TRBD1 as D (6 bases). Germline CDR1 MNHEY, CDR2 SVGEGT. The CDR3 sequence is 14 residues long. V was cut by 5 bases and J by 6 bases, with 17 bases left in between. CDR3 sequence reads: CASSLTGRISEQYF. The CDR3 DNA follows: TGTGCCAGCAGTCTTACAGGGAGAATTAGCGAGCAGTACTTC.

This clonotype was detected a few times. The rearrangement joins TRBV20-1 to TRBJ2-3; D remains ambiguous. In germline, CDR1 is DFQATT, CDR2 SNEGSKA (reference sequence). The CDR3 has 14 residues. Trimming shortened V by 2 bases and J by 0 bases, and 9 bases separated the two germline ends. CDR3 coding DNA: TGCAGTGCTAGACGGACCCGAAGCACAGATACGCAGTATTTT. Encoded protein: CSARRTRSTDTQYF.

This clonotype has more than one count but fewer than ten. This chain connects TRBV6-2 or TRBV6-3 to TRBJ2-3; possible D gene TRBD2, 6 bases. Looked up from germline, CDR1 is MNHEY and CDR2 is SVGEGT. Trimming shortened V by 6 bases and J by 3 bases, and 16 bases separated the two germline ends. The CDR3 runs to 15 residues. The CDR3: CASSPGGSVTDTQYF. DNA of the CDR3: TGTGCCAGCAGCCCCGGGGGTAGCGTAACAGATACGCAGTATTTT.

The chain recombines TRBV10-3 with TRBJ2-3; D unclear. This CDR3 is 15 amino acids long. Germline assignment: CDR1 ENHRY and CDR2 SYGVKD. Trimming pared 0 bases from V and 2 bases from J, leaving 9 bases between. The CDR3 reads CAISESVVFTDTQYF. In DNA form, the CDR3 reads TGTGCCATCAGTGAGTCGGTGGTATTCACAGATACGCAGTATTTT.

A few counts support this clonotype. The J gene is TRBJ2-3, the V gene TRBV10-1; 7 bases are shared with TRBD2. The CDR3 has 14 residues. After removal of 6 bases from V and 2 bases from J, the junction contained 5 bases not matched to a gene. Germline V gene lookup returns CDR1 WNHNN and CDR2 SYGVQD (reference sequence). CDR3 sequence (DNA): TGCGCCAGCAGAGGAGCGGGGCTCACAGATACGCAGTATTTT. It is translated as CASRGAGLTDTQYF.

The genes are TRBV5-1 and TRBJ1-6; D unclear. Germline assignment: CDR1 SGHRS and CDR2 YFSETQ. Trimming removed 4 bases at V and 8 bases at J, with 10 bases between. The CDR3 consists of 13 residues. The CDR3 DNA reads as TGCGCCAGCAGCCCCGAATCCTATTCACCCCTCCACTTT. This sequence encodes CASSPESYSPLHF.

The chain combines TRBV28 with TRBJ2-2; TRBD2 might be the D (6 bases). The V gene's germline CDR1 is MDHEN and CDR2 SYDVKM. V was cut by 1 base and J by 0 bases, with 9 bases left in between. This CDR3 spans 16 amino acids. CDR3 loop: CASSLLGLTNTGELFF. DNA of the CDR3: TGTGCCAGCAGTTTATTAGGACTAACGAACACCGGGGAGCTGTTTTTT.

This clonotype was counted many times. The chain combines TRBV29-1 with TRBJ2-2; D may be TRBD2 (7 bases). The CDR3 totals 14 residues. V was pared by 7 bases and J by 1 base, with 13 bases between. In germline, CDR1 is SQVTM, CDR2 ANQGSEA. The CDR3 loop is CSGSGTQNTGELFF. DNA for the CDR3: TGCAGCGGCAGCGGGACACAGAACACCGGGGAGCTGTTTTTT.

In this sample, this clonotype turned up a few times. The chain couples TRBV7-8 to TRBJ2-1; D possibly corresponds to TRBD2 (5 bases). Per the germline V gene, CDR1 is SGHVS and CDR2 is FQNEAQ. CDR3 length: 15 amino acids. V shed 0 bases and J shed 2 bases, with 8 bases lying between them. The CDR3 DNA reads as TGTGCCAGCAGCTTAGCGCTAGCTACCTACAATGAGCAGTTCTTC. It codes for CASSLALATYNEQFF.

In its sample, this clonotype was seen a few times. V usage is TRBV11-2 and J usage is TRBJ2-3; D is unclear. Trimming cost V 0 bases and J 10 bases, with 8 bases left between them. CDR3 size: 12 residues. Germline V gene lookup returns CDR1 SGHAT and CDR2 FQNNGV. In nucleotides, the CDR3 is TGTGCCAGCAGCTTAGATAGGCCCCCGCAGTATTTT. It codes for CASSLDRPPQYF.

The V and J genes are TRBV6-5 and TRBJ2-7; tentative D call: TRBD1 (5 bases). This CDR3 has 15 amino acids. Germline V lookup: CDR1 MNHEY, CDR2 SVGAGI. V was clipped by 0 bases and J by 3 bases, with 12 bases between them. CDR3 in amino acids: CASSYSPGLGYEQYF. CDR3 bases: TGTGCCAGCAGTTACTCGCCAGGGTTGGGCTACGAGCAGTACTTC.

The CDR3 spells CASSLWNSASGPRWEYF. DNA for the CDR3: TGTGCCAGCAGCTTATGGAATTCGGCTAGCGGGCCGAGGTGGGAGTACTTC. The chain links TRBV7-8 to TRBJ2-5; 8 positions match TRBD2. This CDR3 has 17 residues. CDR1 and CDR2 from the germline V gene are SGHVS and FQNEAQ. The junction had 20 bases not matched to a gene; V was cut back by 2 bases and J by 12 bases.

The chain carries TRBV5-1 and TRBJ2-5; D possibly corresponds to TRBD2 (7 bases). Germline V lookup: CDR1 SGHRS, CDR2 YFSETQ. V was trimmed by 4 bases and J by 5 bases, leaving 15 bases between them. This CDR3 spans 14 amino acids. CDR3 in DNA: TGCGCCAGCAGCGATTTAGGGGGAGGGGAGACCCAGTACTTC. It encodes CASSDLGGGETQYF. The full variable domain, with the rest looked up from reference TRBV5-1 and TRBJ2-5, is KAGVTQTPRYLIKTRGQQVTLSCSPISGHRSVSWYQQTPGQGLQFLFEYFSETQRNKGNFPGRFSGRQFSNSRSEMNVSTLELGDSALYLCASSDLGGGETQYFGPGTRLLVL.

This clonotype was seen more than once but under ten times. This chain joins TRBV6-2 or TRBV6-3 and TRBJ2-7; D not resolved. The CDR3 totals 15 residues. V was cut by 4 bases and J by 2 bases, with 15 bases left in between. Germline V gives CDR1 MNHEY, CDR2 SVGEGT. The CDR3 protein is CASSSLSRLPYEQYF. In nucleotides, the CDR3 is TGTGCCAGCAGTTCCTTGAGTAGACTCCCCTACGAGCAGTACTTC.

The chain links TRBV12-3 or TRBV12-4 to TRBJ2-5; D call uncertain. The V gene lost 2 bases and the J gene lost 2 bases, with 9 bases spanning the gap. The CDR3 is 14 residues long. The CDR3 DNA reads TGTGCCAGCAGTTTATCCTTGGGTCAAGAGACCCAGTACTTC. It codes for CASSLSLGQETQYF.

The chain carries TRBV18 and TRBJ2-3; the D gene could be TRBD1 or TRBD2 (5 bases each). Germline lookup yields CDR1 KGHSH and CDR2 LQKENI. V was clipped by 4 bases and J by 3 bases, with 11 bases between them. CDR3 length equals 14 residues. CDR3 bases: TGTGCCAGCTCACTAGGGGAGAGGACAGATACGCAGTATTTT. Protein product: CASSLGERTDTQYF.

This clonotype was recorded many times. This CDR3 reads CASSLGTNSYEQYF. The CDR3 DNA follows: TGCGCCAGCAGCTTGGGAACTAACTCCTACGAGCAGTACTTC. V usage is TRBV5-1 and J usage is TRBJ2-7; the D is unclear. This CDR3 has 14 amino acids. Trimming removed 0 bases at V and 0 bases at J, with 7 bases between. The germline gives CDR1 SGHRS, CDR2 YFSETQ.

The V and J genes are TRBV15 and TRBJ1-2; 10 bases agree with TRBD1. V was pared by 1 base and J by 4 bases, with 15 bases of the junction left unmatched. The CDR3 contains 19 residues. Per germline, CDR1 LNHNV and CDR2 YYDKDF (reference sequence). The CDR3 reads CATSRVSLGQGPFGYGYTF. For the CDR3, the DNA is TGTGCCACCAGCAGAGTGAGTTTGGGACAGGGGCCCTTTGGCTATGGCTACACCTTC.

This clonotype was found many times. J is TRBJ2-6 and V is TRBV5-1; 8 nucleotides line up with TRBD1. V shed 0 bases and J 0 bases; nucleotides not matched to a gene: 8. CDR3 length: 19 residues. Germline CDR1 and CDR2: SGHRS and YFSETQ. In nucleotides, the CDR3 is TGCGCCAGCAGCTTGGCCGGACAGGGATCCCTCTCTGGGGCCAACGTCCTGACTTTC. This codes for CASSLAGQGSLSGANVLTF.

The chain combines TRBV29-1 with TRBJ2-5; the D gene is possibly TRBD1 (6 bases). Trimming pared 5 bases from V and 5 bases from J, leaving 12 bases between. The CDR3 covers 12 residues. The germline V gene encodes CDR1 SQVTM and CDR2 ANQGSEA. The CDR3 here is CSVLQGPETQYF. DNA of the CDR3: TGCAGCGTTCTTCAGGGGCCTGAGACCCAGTACTTC.

The sample holds many counts of this clonotype. The chain carries TRBV12-3 or TRBV12-4 and TRBJ2-1, with D uncertain. V lost 3 bases to trimming and J lost 5 bases, with 8 bases between them. CDR3 length: 13 residues. The CDR3 sequence: CASSFASNNEQFF. The CDR3 DNA follows: TGTGCCAGCAGTTTCGCCAGTAACAATGAGCAGTTCTTC.

This clonotype has a count of ten or more. The chain carries TRBV5-6 and TRBJ2-7; 8 bases line up with TRBD1. The V segment lost 3 bases and the J segment 9 bases; nucleotides outside the gene matches: 8. This CDR3 has 13 amino acids. Germline CDR1 SGHDT, CDR2 YYEEEE. The CDR3 sequence is CASSSDRGPMQYF. The CDR3 bases are TGTGCCAGCAGCTCTGACAGGGGCCCCATGCAGTACTTC.

Many counts were recorded for this clonotype. The chain joins TRBV28 to TRBJ1-5; D remains ambiguous. There are 12 residues in the CDR3. Looked up from germline, CDR1 is MDHEN and CDR2 is SYDVKM. V dropped 5 bases and J dropped 5 bases, with 7 bases sitting between them. CDR3 sequence (DNA): TGTGCCAGCAGTCCTAAATATCAGCCCCAGCATTTT. Encoded protein: CASSPKYQPQHF. Filled out from reference TRBV28 and TRBJ1-5, the complete variable domain reads DVKVTQSSRYLVKRTGEKVFLECVQDMDHENMFWYRQDPGLGLRLIYFSYDVKMKEKGDIPEGYSVSREKKERFSLILESASTNQTSMYLCASSPKYQPQHFGDGTRLSIL.

The V gene is TRBV20-1, the J gene TRBJ2-2; D is ambiguous. V dropped 4 bases and J dropped 0 bases, with 15 bases sitting between them. Germline lookup yields CDR1 DFQATT and CDR2 SNEGSKA (reference sequence). The CDR3 runs 16 residues. As DNA, the CDR3 is TGCAGTGCTATGGATATGGGCCACCCGAACACCGGGGAGCTGTTTTTT. It specifies CSAMDMGHPNTGELFF.

The chain links TRBV10-3 to TRBJ1-2; no reliable D call. Trimming left V 3 bases short and J 0 bases short, with 11 bases between. Germline CDR1 reads ENHRY; CDR2 reads SYGVKD. The CDR3 consists of 15 residues. DNA for the CDR3: TGTGCCATCAGTGATTCCGACGCAGCTAACTATGGCTACACCTTC. Translating gives CAISDSDAANYGYTF.